Below are 28 T cell receptor beta chains sequenced from a single sample in a study of CD8 T cells in ankylosing spondylitis. TCRdb ran MiXCR on the 5' RACE reads and lists one entry per CDR3 protein. The sample records some 140,000 distinct CDR3 sequences, 7.5% to 9.5% being singletons. Sample: synovial fluid, either unsorted or a sorted T cell fraction (not recorded which). These receptors all stem from a male donor with ankylosing spondylitis.

This clonotype occurred many times. The chain couples TRBV20-1 to TRBJ2-3; D may be TRBD2 (5 bases). Germline lookup yields CDR1 DFQATT and CDR2 SNEGSKA (reference sequence). The CDR3 covers 15 residues. V was shortened by 3 bases and J by 1 base, with 14 bases between the two germline ends. The CDR3 nucleotides read TGCAGTGCTAGGGAGGACCGAATGGGCACAGATACGCAGTATTTT. As protein: CSAREDRMGTDTQYF.

In its sample, this clonotype was seen a few times. The chain has TRBV12-5 and TRBJ2-1; D may be TRBD2 (5 bases). Germline V gene lookup returns CDR1 LGHNT and CDR2 FRNRAP. Trimming cost V 3 bases and J 8 bases, with 8 bases left between them. CDR3 length equals 12 residues. The CDR3 sequence is CASGFNSDEQFF. In nucleotides, the CDR3 is TGTGCTAGTGGTTTTAATAGCGATGAGCAGTTCTTC. The whole variable domain, filled in from reference TRBV12-5 and TRBJ2-1, reads DARVTQTPRHKVTEMGQEVTMRCQPILGHNTVFWYRQTMMQGLELLAYFRNRAPLDDSGMPKDRFSAEMPDATLATLKIQPSEPRDSAVYFCASGFNSDEQFFGPGTRLTVL.

This clonotype was detected ten times or more. The CDR3 bases are TGTGCCAGCAGTCTCCGACAGTTGGGGACTGAAGCTTTCTTT. Its protein product is CASSLRQLGTEAFF. The chain carries TRBV12-3 or TRBV12-4 and TRBJ1-1, with D tentatively TRBD1 (5 bases). The CDR3 runs to 14 residues. V was shortened by 5 bases and J by 5 bases, with 15 bases between the two germline ends.

V gene TRBV11-2 combines with J gene TRBJ2-5, with D maybe TRBD1 (7 bases). The V and J ends lost 1 base and 1 base respectively, with 16 bases between them. This CDR3 spans 17 amino acids. Germline V CDR1 and CDR2: SGHAT, FQNNGV. CDR3 nucleotides: TGTGCCAGCAGCTTAGGGGCTGGGGGGACAGTCCAAGAGACCCAGTACTTC. Its translation: CASSLGAGGTVQETQYF.

The V and J genes are TRBV7-9 and TRBJ1-2; weak D call: TRBD1 (5 bases). CDR1 and CDR2 from the germline V gene are SEHNR and FQNEAQ (reference sequence). The CDR3 length is 15 residues. Trimming cost V 4 bases and J 4 bases, with 16 bases left between them. The CDR3 DNA is TGTGCCAGCAGCTACATGGGGGTCTCTGGCTATGGCTACACCTTC. Protein: CASSYMGVSGYGYTF.

This clonotype was detected ten times or more. This chain connects TRBV14 to TRBJ2-6; tentative D call: TRBD2 (5 bases). CDR3 length: 19 amino acids. V lost 1 base to trimming and J lost 0 bases, with 16 bases between them. The germline V gene encodes CDR1 SGHDN and CDR2 FVKESK. The CDR3 spells CASSQVWNGGFSGANVLTF. CDR3 in DNA: TGTGCCAGCAGCCAAGTTTGGAACGGAGGATTCTCTGGGGCCAACGTCCTGACTTTC. Complete variable domain (other parts from reference TRBV14 and TRBJ2-6): EAGVTQFPSHSVIEKGQTVTLRCDPISGHDNLYWYRRVMGKEIKFLLHFVKESKQDESGMPNNRFLAERTGGTYSTLKVQPAELEDSGVYFCASSQVWNGGFSGANVLTFGAGSRLTVL.

V usage is TRBV15 and J usage is TRBJ2-5, with TRBD2 matching over 9 bases. The germline V gene has CDR1 LNHNV and CDR2 YYDKDF (reference sequence). Trimming at V came to 4 bases and at J to 5 bases, leaving 14 bases not matched to a gene. The CDR3 consists of 17 residues. The CDR3 protein is CATSTGRQAGGLETQYF. The CDR3 DNA reads as TGTGCCACCAGCACTGGCCGCCAGGCGGGAGGGTTGGAGACCCAGTACTTC.

The table lists this clonotype with many counts. The V gene is TRBV7-2, the J gene TRBJ2-7; 8 positions agree with TRBD2. The V and J ends lost 3 bases and 2 bases, in that order; junction bases with no gene match: 6. The CDR3 extends over 15 amino acids. Per the germline V gene, CDR1 is SGHTA and CDR2 is FQGNSA. The CDR3 loop is CASSFMAGGPYEQYF. CDR3 in DNA: TGTGCCAGCAGCTTTATGGCGGGAGGCCCCTACGAGCAGTACTTC.

Ten or more counts support this clonotype. The CDR3 nucleotides read TGTGCCAGCAGTTTCCGAGAGCAGTACTTC. This translates into CASSFREQYF. The chain couples TRBV28 to TRBJ2-7, with no clear D. The CDR3 length is 10 residues. The germline V gene encodes CDR1 MDHEN and CDR2 SYDVKM. The germline V and J ends were trimmed by 3 bases and 7 bases, with 4 bases remaining between them.

The sample holds many counts of this clonotype. The gene calls are TRBV12-3 or TRBV12-4 and TRBJ2-7; D unresolved. The CDR3 is made up of 12 amino acids. V shed 3 bases and J shed 6 bases, with 9 bases lying between them. The CDR3 reads CASSFRTGEQYF. The CDR3 nucleotides are TGTGCCAGCAGTTTCCGGACGGGCGAGCAGTACTTC.

This clonotype has ten or more counts. J is TRBJ2-2 and V is TRBV15, with D unclear. Germline V lookup: CDR1 LNHNV, CDR2 YYDKDF (reference sequence). The CDR3 length is 15 residues. Trimming left V 1 base short and J 2 bases short, with 8 bases between. CDR3 sequence: CATSRATVNTGELFF. For the CDR3, the DNA is TGTGCCACCAGCAGAGCTACAGTTAACACCGGGGAGCTGTTTTTT.

In this sample, this clonotype turned up a few times. The rearrangement joins TRBV7-2 to TRBJ1-2; D is ambiguous. Between the trimmed V and J ends, which lost 2 bases and 4 bases, there was a span of 8 bases. Germline V gene lookup returns CDR1 SGHTA and CDR2 FQGNSA. The CDR3 loop spans 13 amino acids. The CDR3: CASSLLGIYGYTF. DNA of the CDR3: TGTGCCAGCAGCTTATTAGGAATCTATGGCTACACCTTC.

This clonotype was seen repeatedly, ten times or more. J is TRBJ1-4 and V is TRBV4-1; D is possibly TRBD1 (5 bases). Germline CDR1 is MGHRA and CDR2 is YSYEKL. The CDR3 is 15 residues long. The V gene lost 2 bases and the J gene lost 1 base, with 8 bases spanning the gap. CDR3 amino acids: CASSQQGLTNEKLFF. In DNA, the CDR3 is TGCGCCAGCAGCCAACAGGGTTTAACTAATGAAAAACTGTTTTTT.

This clonotype showed up many times. The chain links TRBV24-1 to TRBJ2-1, with a weak D call TRBD1 (6 bases). Germline assignment: CDR1 KGHDR and CDR2 SFDVKD. The CDR3 extends over 15 amino acids. Trimming removed 5 bases at V and 9 bases at J, with 19 bases between. The CDR3 region is CATSAAGATRGEQFF. For the CDR3, the DNA is TGTGCCACCAGTGCGGCAGGGGCGACCAGGGGTGAGCAGTTCTTC.

This clonotype was counted only a few times. The V call is TRBV2, the J call TRBJ1-4, with D perhaps TRBD1 (6 bases). Germline V gene lookup returns CDR1 SNHLY and CDR2 FYNNEI. The CDR3 is made up of 12 amino acids. V was clipped by 10 bases and J by 7 bases, with 13 bases between them. The CDR3 reads CATQGSGEKLFF. CDR3 in DNA: TGTGCCACTCAGGGGAGTGGTGAAAAACTGTTTTTT.

There are a few counts of this clonotype. The rearrangement uses TRBV27 and TRBJ2-3, with 10 bases aligning to TRBD2. Per the germline V gene, CDR1 is MNHEY and CDR2 is SMNVEV (reference sequence). V shed 8 bases, J shed 0 bases, and the junction held 8 bases outside the gene matches. There are 16 residues in the CDR3. The CDR3: CASRVSGRLSTDTQYF. The CDR3 DNA follows: TGTGCCAGCCGGGTTAGCGGGAGGCTTAGCACAGATACGCAGTATTTT.

In this sample, this clonotype turned up many times. The genes are TRBV7-9 and TRBJ1-2; 8 bases align to TRBD1. Germline V gives CDR1 SEHNR, CDR2 FQNEAQ (reference sequence). Losses at the gene ends were 7 bases for V and 7 bases for J; bases not matched to a gene: 8. This CDR3 has 13 amino acids. The CDR3 coding sequence is TGTGCCAGCACCCCGACAGGGGTAGGTGGCTACACCTTC. This translates into CASTPTGVGGYTF.

This chain joins TRBV12-3 or TRBV12-4 and TRBJ2-1, with 8 bases fitting TRBD2. There are 16 residues in the CDR3. Losses at the gene ends were 6 bases for V and 2 bases for J; bases not matched to a gene: 9. Here the CDR3 DNA reads TGTGCCAGCAGCATACTAGCGGATATCGCCTACAATGAGCAGTTCTTC. It codes for CASSILADIAYNEQFF.

The sample holds a few counts of this clonotype. The chain combines TRBV7-2 with TRBJ1-3; the D is unclear. CDR1 and CDR2 from the germline V gene are SGHTA and FQGNSA. The CDR3 sequence is 13 residues long. Trimming stripped 4 bases from V and 4 bases from J, with 8 bases between. The CDR3, as DNA: TGTGCCAGCAGCTCCCAAATGGGAAACACCATATATTTT. It yields the protein CASSSQMGNTIYF.

The genes are TRBV7-8 and TRBJ2-2, with 13 positions matching TRBD2. With V trimmed by 2 bases and J by 8 bases, 2 bases remained unmatched. CDR3 length: 15 amino acids. The germline V gene encodes CDR1 SGHVS and CDR2 FQNEAQ. The CDR3 protein is CASSLRLAGGGELFF. The CDR3 DNA follows: TGTGCCAGCAGCTTAAGACTAGCGGGAGGTGGGGAGCTGTTTTTT.

The table lists this clonotype with many counts. J is TRBJ2-1 and V is TRBV29-1, with D tentatively TRBD1 or TRBD2 (6 bases each). CDR3 length: 14 amino acids. Germline V gene lookup returns CDR1 SQVTM and CDR2 ANQGSEA. V dropped 0 bases and J dropped 7 bases, with 13 bases sitting between them. CDR3 protein: CSVEETGTPNEQFF. The DNA for the CDR3 is TGCAGCGTTGAAGAAACAGGGACTCCAAATGAGCAGTTCTTC.

This clonotype came up a few times. The rearrangement joins TRBV28 to TRBJ1-1; no firm D call. The germline V and J ends were trimmed by 7 bases and 1 base, with 13 bases remaining between them. Germline V CDR1 and CDR2: MDHEN, SYDVKM. The CDR3 sequence is 14 residues long. The CDR3 DNA follows: TGTGCCAGCATTCCGGGCCGAGGGAACACTGAAGCTTTCTTT. Translating it yields CASIPGRGNTEAFF.

The rearrangement joins TRBV28 to TRBJ1-1, with a possible D match to TRBD1 (5 bases). CDR3 size: 15 residues. V lost 5 bases, J lost 4 bases, and 17 bases lay in between. CDR1 is MDHEN, CDR2 SYDVKM, per germline. In DNA form, the CDR3 reads TGTGCCAGCAGTCTCCGGGGCCGACGGGGCACTGAAGCTTTCTTT. Protein product: CASSLRGRRGTEAFF. Together with reference TRBV28 and TRBJ1-1, the CDR3 gives the full variable domain: DVKVTQSSRYLVKRTGEKVFLECVQDMDHENMFWYRQDPGLGLRLIYFSYDVKMKEKGDIPEGYSVSREKKERFSLILESASTNQTSMYLCASSLRGRRGTEAFFGQGTRLTVV.

This clonotype showed up many times. The V call is TRBV5-1, the J call TRBJ1-2, with 7 bases aligning to TRBD1. CDR1 and CDR2 (germline): SGHRS, YFSETQ. V was clipped by 2 bases and J by 3 bases; unmatched bases: 1. CDR3 size: 13 residues. The CDR3 DNA sequence: TGCGCCAGCAGCTTCCAGGGGGACTATGGCTACACCTTC. Translated: CASSFQGDYGYTF.

This clonotype was found many times. The CDR3 bases are TGTGCCAGCAGTGAGACCTCCTACGAGCAGTACTTC. Its protein product is CASSETSYEQYF. The chain recombines TRBV6-2 or TRBV6-3 with TRBJ2-7; D gene ambiguous. Germline values: CDR1 MNHEY, CDR2 SVGEGT. The CDR3 is 12 amino acids. V lost 5 bases, J lost 0 bases, and 5 bases lay in between.

This chain uses TRBV27 with TRBJ2-7, with D perhaps TRBD2 (6 bases). From germline, CDR1 is MNHEY and CDR2 SMNVEV (reference sequence). The CDR3 extends over 15 amino acids. The V end was cut by 6 bases, the J end by 5 bases, with 20 bases between. In DNA, the CDR3 is TGTGCCAGCAGCCGCTGGGGGGAGCCCCCCGACGAGCAGTACTTC. Protein: CASSRWGEPPDEQYF.

This clonotype was counted ten times or more. This chain links TRBV4-2 with TRBJ2-1; 15 nucleotides agree with TRBD2. This CDR3 is 18 amino acids long. The V segment lost 0 bases and the J segment 6 bases; nucleotides outside the gene matches: 6. CDR1 is LGHNA, CDR2 YNFKEQ, per germline. This CDR3 reads CASSQDMTGLAGGNEQFF. The CDR3, as DNA: TGTGCCAGCAGCCAAGATATGACGGGACTAGCGGGGGGCAATGAGCAGTTCTTC.

This clonotype was observed at least ten times. The chain has TRBV5-4 and TRBJ1-2; D ambiguous. Between the trimmed V and J ends, which lost 6 bases and 5 bases, there was a span of 17 bases. The CDR3 has 14 amino acids. Germline CDR1 SGHNT, CDR2 YYREEE (reference sequence). The CDR3 region is CASTIRQEVYGYTF. CDR3 nucleotide sequence: TGTGCCAGCACCATCAGGCAGGAGGTATATGGCTACACCTTC.